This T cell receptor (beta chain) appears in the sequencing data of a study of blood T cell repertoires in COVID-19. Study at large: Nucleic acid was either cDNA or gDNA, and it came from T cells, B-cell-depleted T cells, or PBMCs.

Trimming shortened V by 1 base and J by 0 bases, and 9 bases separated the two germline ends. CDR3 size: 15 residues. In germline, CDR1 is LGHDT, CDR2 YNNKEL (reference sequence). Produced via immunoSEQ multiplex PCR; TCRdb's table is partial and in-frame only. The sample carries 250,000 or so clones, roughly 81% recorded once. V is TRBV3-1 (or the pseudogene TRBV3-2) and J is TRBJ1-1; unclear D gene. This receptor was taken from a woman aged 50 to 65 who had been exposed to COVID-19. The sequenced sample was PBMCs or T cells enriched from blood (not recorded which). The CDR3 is CASSQGDGMNTEAFF. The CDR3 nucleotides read TGTGCCAGCAGCCAAGGTGACGGGATGAACACTGAAGCTTTCTTT.